This T cell receptor (beta chain) was documented in a study of cytomegalovirus exposure and HLA in healthy donors. Trimming cost V 5 bases and J 13 bases, with 27 bases left between them. The CDR3 loop spans 17 amino acids. The germline gives CDR1 SGHTA, CDR2 FQGNSA. Study-wide findings and caveats: Reports described diagnosis of cytomegalovirus status by the classifier as highly specific and sensitive.

With respect to this clone: Its target is not known.

13 Jbeta primers and 60 Vbeta primers were used for the PCR. The table came from immunoSEQ multiplex PCR; TCRdb's copy has only in-frame clones and leaves some out. This sample's clone table lists tens of thousands of clones. The TCR sequence derives from a man aged 40-50 years in good health and CMV-seropositive. The V gene is TRBV7-2, the J gene TRBJ1-6, with a possible D match to TRBD1 (5 bases). The sample was PBMCs. CDR3 nucleotides: TGTGCCAGCAGCCCGCAGCAGGGAAACAGGATTGGAGCGCCCCTCCACTTT. Translating it yields CASSPQQGNRIGAPLHF.